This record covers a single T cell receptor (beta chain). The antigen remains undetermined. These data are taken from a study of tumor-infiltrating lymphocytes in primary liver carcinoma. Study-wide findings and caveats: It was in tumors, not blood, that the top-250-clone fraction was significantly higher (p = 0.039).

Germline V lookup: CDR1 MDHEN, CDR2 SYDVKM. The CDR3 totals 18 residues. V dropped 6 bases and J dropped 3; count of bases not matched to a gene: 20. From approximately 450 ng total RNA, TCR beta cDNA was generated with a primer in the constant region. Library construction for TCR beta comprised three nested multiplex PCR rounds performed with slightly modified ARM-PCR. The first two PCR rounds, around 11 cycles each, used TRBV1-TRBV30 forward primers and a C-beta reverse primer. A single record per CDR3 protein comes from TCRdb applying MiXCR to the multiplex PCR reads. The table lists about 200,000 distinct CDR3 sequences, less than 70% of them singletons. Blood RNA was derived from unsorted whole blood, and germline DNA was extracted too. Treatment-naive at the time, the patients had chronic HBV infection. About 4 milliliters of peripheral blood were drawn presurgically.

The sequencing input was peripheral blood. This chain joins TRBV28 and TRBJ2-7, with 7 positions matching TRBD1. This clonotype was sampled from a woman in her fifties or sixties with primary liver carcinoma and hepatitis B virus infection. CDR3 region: CASRVGQMGSNPRYEQYF. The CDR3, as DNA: TGTGCCAGCAGAGTGGGACAGATGGGGTCTAATCCCCGCTACGAGCAGTACTTC.